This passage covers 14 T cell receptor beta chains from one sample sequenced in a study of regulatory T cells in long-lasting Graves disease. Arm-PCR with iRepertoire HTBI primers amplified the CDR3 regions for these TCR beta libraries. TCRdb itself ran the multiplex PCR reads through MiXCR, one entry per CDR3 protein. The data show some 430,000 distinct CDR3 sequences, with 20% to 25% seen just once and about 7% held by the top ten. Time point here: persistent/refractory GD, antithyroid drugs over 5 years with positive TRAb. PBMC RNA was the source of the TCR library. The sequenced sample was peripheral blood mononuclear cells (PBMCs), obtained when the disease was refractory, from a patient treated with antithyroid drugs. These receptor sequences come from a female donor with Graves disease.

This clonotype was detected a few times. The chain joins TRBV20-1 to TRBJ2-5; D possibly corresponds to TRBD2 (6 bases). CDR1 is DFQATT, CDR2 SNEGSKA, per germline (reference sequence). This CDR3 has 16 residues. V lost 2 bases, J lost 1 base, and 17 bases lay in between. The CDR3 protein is CSARFPAGGSQETQYF. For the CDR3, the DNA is TGCAGTGCTAGATTTCCAGCGGGTGGTTCCCAAGAGACCCAGTACTTC.

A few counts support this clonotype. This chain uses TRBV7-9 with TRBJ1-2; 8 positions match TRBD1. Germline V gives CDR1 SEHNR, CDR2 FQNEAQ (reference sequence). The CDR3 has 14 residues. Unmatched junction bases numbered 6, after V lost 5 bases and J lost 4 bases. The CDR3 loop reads CASSPGQAIYGYTF. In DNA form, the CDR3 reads TGTGCCAGCAGCCCGGGACAGGCGATCTATGGCTACACCTTC.

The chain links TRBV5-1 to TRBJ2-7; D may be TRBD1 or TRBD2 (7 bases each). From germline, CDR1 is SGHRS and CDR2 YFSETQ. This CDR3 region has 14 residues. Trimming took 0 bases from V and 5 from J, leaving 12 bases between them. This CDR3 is CASSLGQGGHEQYF. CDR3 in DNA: TGCGCCAGCAGCTTGGGGCAGGGGGGGCACGAGCAGTACTTC.

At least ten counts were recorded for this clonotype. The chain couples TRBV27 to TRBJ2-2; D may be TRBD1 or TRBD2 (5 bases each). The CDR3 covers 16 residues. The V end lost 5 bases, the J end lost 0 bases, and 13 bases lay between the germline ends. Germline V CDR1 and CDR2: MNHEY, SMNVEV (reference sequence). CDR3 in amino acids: CASSPLWGTNTGELFF. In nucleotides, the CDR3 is TGTGCCAGCAGTCCCTTGTGGGGGACGAACACCGGGGAGCTGTTTTTT.

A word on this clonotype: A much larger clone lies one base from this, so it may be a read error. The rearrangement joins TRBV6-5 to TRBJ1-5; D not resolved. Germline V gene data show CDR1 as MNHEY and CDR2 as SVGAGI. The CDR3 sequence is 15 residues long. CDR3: CASSYSGYSNQPQRF. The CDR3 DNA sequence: TGTGCCAGCAGTTACTCAGGTTATAGCAATCAGCCCCAGCGTTTT.

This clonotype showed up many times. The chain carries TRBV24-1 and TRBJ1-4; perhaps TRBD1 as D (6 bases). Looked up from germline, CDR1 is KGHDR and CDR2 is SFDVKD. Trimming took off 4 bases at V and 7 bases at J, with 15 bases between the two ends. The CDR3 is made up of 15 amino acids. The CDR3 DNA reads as TGTGCCACCAGTGACATCCGGGACACAACTGAAAAACTGTTTTTT. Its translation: CATSDIRDTTEKLFF.

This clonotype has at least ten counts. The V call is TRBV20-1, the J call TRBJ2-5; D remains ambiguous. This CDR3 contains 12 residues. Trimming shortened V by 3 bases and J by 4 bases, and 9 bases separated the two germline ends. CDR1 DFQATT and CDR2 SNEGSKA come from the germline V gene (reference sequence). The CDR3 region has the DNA TGCAGTGCTAGGGAATCGGGAGAGACCCAGTACTTC. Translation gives CSARESGETQYF.

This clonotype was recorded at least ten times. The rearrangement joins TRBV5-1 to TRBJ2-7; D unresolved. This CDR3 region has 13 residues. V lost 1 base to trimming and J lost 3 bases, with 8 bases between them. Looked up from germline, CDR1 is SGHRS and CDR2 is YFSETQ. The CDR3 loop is CASSLSQFYEQYF. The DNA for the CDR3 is TGCGCCAGCAGCTTGTCACAGTTCTACGAGCAGTACTTC.

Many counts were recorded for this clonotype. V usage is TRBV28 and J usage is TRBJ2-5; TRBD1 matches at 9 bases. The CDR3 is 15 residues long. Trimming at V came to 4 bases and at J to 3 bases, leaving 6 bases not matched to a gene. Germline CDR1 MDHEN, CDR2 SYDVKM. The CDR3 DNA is TGTGCCAGCAGTTGGCGACAGGGGGTGAAAGAGACCCAGTACTTC. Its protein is CASSWRQGVKETQYF.

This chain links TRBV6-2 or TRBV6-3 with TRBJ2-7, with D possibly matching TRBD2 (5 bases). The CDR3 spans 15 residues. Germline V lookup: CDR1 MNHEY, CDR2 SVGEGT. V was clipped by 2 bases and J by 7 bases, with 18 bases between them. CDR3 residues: CASSYPLGRAEEQYF. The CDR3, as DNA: TGTGCCAGCAGTTACCCCCTAGGGAGAGCAGAAGAGCAGTACTTC.

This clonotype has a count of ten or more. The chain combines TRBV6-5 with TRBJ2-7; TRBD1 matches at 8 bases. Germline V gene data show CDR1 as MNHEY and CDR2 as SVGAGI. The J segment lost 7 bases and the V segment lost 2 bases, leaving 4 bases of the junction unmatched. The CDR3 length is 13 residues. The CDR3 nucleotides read TGTGCCAGCAGTTACCCGACAGGGGAGGAGCAGTACTTC. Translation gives CASSYPTGEEQYF.

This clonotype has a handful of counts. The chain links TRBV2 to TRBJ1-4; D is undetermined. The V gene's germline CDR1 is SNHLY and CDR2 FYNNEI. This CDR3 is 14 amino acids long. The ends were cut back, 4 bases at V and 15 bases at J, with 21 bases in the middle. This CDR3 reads CASSATEAMKEVFF. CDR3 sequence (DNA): TGTGCCAGCAGTGCGACGGAGGCTATGAAAGAGGTGTTTTTT.

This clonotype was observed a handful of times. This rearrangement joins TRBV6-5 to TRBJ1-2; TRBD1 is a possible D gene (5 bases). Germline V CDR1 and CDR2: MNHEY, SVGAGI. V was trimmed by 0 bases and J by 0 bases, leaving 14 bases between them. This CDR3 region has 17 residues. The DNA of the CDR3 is TGTGCCAGCAGTTACTCGAGTGGCCAGGGATCTAACTATGGCTACACCTTC. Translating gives CASSYSSGQGSNYGYTF.

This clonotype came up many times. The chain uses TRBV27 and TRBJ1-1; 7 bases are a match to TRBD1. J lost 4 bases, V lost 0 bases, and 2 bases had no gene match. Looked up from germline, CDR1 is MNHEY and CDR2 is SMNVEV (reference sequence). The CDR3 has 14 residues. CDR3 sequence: CASSLSGGGTEAFF. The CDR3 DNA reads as TGTGCCAGCAGTTTATCAGGGGGCGGCACTGAAGCTTTCTTT.